Each of the 2 T cell receptor beta chains below was sequenced from the same sample in a study of metastatic and nonmetastatic thyroid tumors. Via MiXCR, TCRdb re-called the PCR reads. The profile shows 30,000 or so clones, 30% of them singletons. Thyroid surgery took place with no prior treatment in any patient. The sample taken for sequencing was blood. The receptor source for this set is a female donor with papillary thyroid cancer or a benign thyroid nodule (not recorded which). Some clones in this sample may be carry-over from other donors' samples.

For this clone: Since no conserved phenylalanine or tryptophan closes the CDR3, a read error is the likely cause. Because the CDR3's place on the DNA is in doubt, the DNA is left out and the CDR3 is given as listed by TCRdb. The chain links TRBV18 to TRBJ2-2. The germline V gene has CDR1 KGHSH and CDR2 LQKENI. The CDR3 contains 11 residues when both ends are counted. The CDR3 region is CASSPTGEMFL.

The rearrangement links TRBV28 to TRBJ2-7, with a weak D call TRBD1 (6 bases). Germline V gene lookup returns CDR1 MDHEN and CDR2 SYDVKM. This CDR3 is 13 amino acids long. Trimming pared 6 bases from V and 6 bases from J, leaving 15 bases between. Here the CDR3 reads CASRRKGGVEQYF. The CDR3 nucleotides are TGTGCCAGCAGGAGGAAAGGGGGAGTCGAGCAGTACTTC.